A selection of T cell receptor beta chains follows, all from one sample in a study of Ad26.COV2.S vaccination and SARS-CoV-2 variants. Generated by immunoSEQ multiplex PCR, the TCRdb table keeps only in-frame clones and is missing some. The sample carries a few hundred thousand clones, around 89% recorded once. The source material was peripheral blood, sampled in a trial of Ad26.COV2.S vaccine versus placebo. These receptors were collected from a person aged 18-60 years who received the Ad26.COV2.S COVID-19 vaccine or a placebo. Both conserved end residues are part of each CDR3. Fields, in order: V gene, D gene, J gene, clone size, CDR3 DNA, CDR3 protein. The D gene is left open where the match is weak. For some rows the clone size is stated as once, few or many, or as a class when expanded; others skip it.

V: TRBV6-1; D: TRBD1; J: TRBJ1-1; size: NA; DNA: TGTGCCAGCAGTGATAGAACAGGGGGCACTGAAGCTTTCTTT; CDR3: CASSDRTGGTEAFF
V: TRBV7-9; D: NA; J: TRBJ1-1; size: NA; DNA: TGTGCCAGCAGCTTAGGGGCAGTGAACACTGAAGCTTTCTTT; CDR3: CASSLGAVNTEAFF
V: TRBV29-1; D: TRBD1; J: TRBJ2-5; size: NA; DNA: TGCAGCGTTGCGATGACAGGGAACCAAGAGACCCAGTACTTC; CDR3: CSVAMTGNQETQYF
V: TRBV7-9; D: NA; J: TRBJ2-3; size: NA; DNA: TGTGCCAGCAGCCCCCTAGGGGGTGCCCCGGGAACAGATACGCAGTATTTT; CDR3: CASSPLGGAPGTDTQYF
V: TRBV11-2; D: TRBD2; J: TRBJ2-5; size: NA; DNA: TGTGCCAGCAGCTTAGAACCCGGGGAGGGAAAAGAGACCCAGTACTTC; CDR3: CASSLEPGEGKETQYF
V: TRBV29-1; D: NA; J: TRBJ2-7; size: NA; DNA: TGCAGCGTTAAAAGGGCCGACGAGCAGTACTTC; CDR3: CSVKRADEQYF
V: TRBV6-5; D: TRBD1; J: TRBJ1-4; size: NA; DNA: TGTGCCAGCAGTTACTCTGGGACAGCAACTAATGAAAAACTGTTTTTT; CDR3: CASSYSGTATNEKLFF
V: TRBV5-1; D: TRBD2; J: TRBJ2-7; size: NA; DNA: TGCGCCAGCAGCCCCTCCCGGACTAGCGGTTCCTACGAGCAGTACTTC; CDR3: CASSPSRTSGSYEQYF
V: TRBV5-4; D: NA; J: TRBJ1-1; size: NA; DNA: TGTGCCAGCAGCTTGGCCTACACAGTTGAAGCTTTCTTT; CDR3: CASSLAYTVEAFF
V: TRBV6-4; D: TRBD1; J: TRBJ2-3; size: NA; DNA: TGTGCCAGCAGTGGACAGGGGAGCACAGATACGCAGTATTTT; CDR3: CASSGQGSTDTQYF
V: TRBV5-1; D: TRBD1; J: TRBJ2-5; size: once; DNA: TGCGCCAGCAGGCCAGGGGGCCAAGAGACCCAGTACTTC; CDR3: CASRPGGQETQYF
V: TRBV29-1; D: TRBD1; J: TRBJ2-5; size: NA; DNA: TGCAGCGTGGAGGCCGGGACAGGGGTTGAGACCCAGTACTTC; CDR3: CSVEAGTGVETQYF
V: TRBV14; D: NA; J: TRBJ2-5; size: once; DNA: TGTGCCAGCAGCCCCAGGGTAGGCGAGACCCAGTACTTC; CDR3: CASSPRVGETQYF
V: TRBV2; D: TRBD1; J: TRBJ1-3; size: few; DNA: TGTGCCACAAAGACAGGGGCAGCCTTT; CDR3: CATKTGAAF
V: TRBV18; D: TRBD1; J: TRBJ1-2; size: NA; DNA: TGTGCCAGCTCACCGATGCGGACAGGGAAAATTAACTATGGCTACACCTTC; CDR3: CASSPMRTGKINYGYTF
V: TRBV28; D: TRBD1; J: TRBJ1-1; size: once; DNA: TGTGCCAGCAGTCTGACAGGGTTGGGGTACGGCACTGAAGCTTTCTTT; CDR3: CASSLTGLGYGTEAFF
V: TRBV5-3; D: TRBD1; J: TRBJ2-1; size: NA; DNA: TGTGCCAGAAGCGTGCGCAGACAGGGGGCGAACAATGAGCAGTTCTTC; CDR3: CARSVRRQGANNEQFF
V: TRBV27; D: NA; J: TRBJ2-7; size: NA; DNA: TGTGCCAGCAGTGCCGGGATGAGCTACGAGCAGTACTTC; CDR3: CASSAGMSYEQYF
V: TRBV7-2; D: TRBD2; J: TRBJ2-7; size: NA; DNA: TGTGCCAGCAGCGACCGACTAGCGCGGAGCTCCTACGAGCAGTACTTC; CDR3: CASSDRLARSSYEQYF
V: TRBV7-2; D: NA; J: TRBJ2-1; size: NA; DNA: TGTGCCAGCAGCTTTCGGCGCCTTTCGTACAATGAGCAGTTCTTC; CDR3: CASSFRRLSYNEQFF
V: TRBV7-3; D: NA; J: TRBJ2-5; size: NA; DNA: TGTGCCAGCAGCCCCGTGGCGGTAGAGACCCAGTACTTC; CDR3: CASSPVAVETQYF
V: TRBV6-5; D: TRBD2; J: TRBJ2-1; size: NA; DNA: TGTGCCAGCTTTAAGACTAGCGGGGGGAATGAGCAGTTCTTC; CDR3: CASFKTSGGNEQFF
V: TRBV28; D: TRBD1; J: TRBJ2-7; size: NA; DNA: TGTGCCAGCAGTTTGACAGGGGCGTTCTCCTACGAGCAGTACTTC; CDR3: CASSLTGAFSYEQYF
V: TRBV23-1; D: TRBD1; J: TRBJ2-3; size: NA; DNA: TGCGCCAGCAGTCAACACCGAGCTCCGGGACAGAGGTGCACAGATACGCAGTATTTT; CDR3: CASSQHRAPGQRCTDTQYF
V: TRBV12-3/TRBV12-4; D: NA; J: TRBJ2-5; size: NA; DNA: TGTGCCAGCAGGATAACGGGGGAGGAGACCCAGTACTTC; CDR3: CASRITGEETQYF
V: TRBV29-1; D: NA; J: TRBJ1-2; size: NA; DNA: TGCAGCGTTCCGGCGGGACAAAGCTATGGCTACACCTTC; CDR3: CSVPAGQSYGYTF
V: TRBV19; D: NA; J: TRBJ1-1; size: NA; DNA: TGTGCCAGTAGTATTGGTTGGGGGACTGAAGCTTTCTTT; CDR3: CASSIGWGTEAFF
V: TRBV30; D: TRBD1; J: TRBJ2-2; size: NA; DNA: TGTGCCTGGAGTGTACAGGGGGCCACCGGGGAGCTGTTTTTT; CDR3: CAWSVQGATGELFF
V: TRBV18; D: TRBD1; J: TRBJ2-5; size: NA; DNA: TGTGCCAGCTCACCAGGTTGGGACAGGGACGTGACCCAGTACTTC; CDR3: CASSPGWDRDVTQYF
V: TRBV21-1; D: NA; J: TRBJ1-3; size: NA; DNA: TGTACCATTTCGAACACCATATATTTT; CDR3: CTISNTIYF
V: TRBV4-3; D: TRBD2; J: TRBJ2-3; size: NA; DNA: TGCGCCAGCAGCCCCCTCCGGGGGGGCACAGATACGCAGTATTTT; CDR3: CASSPLRGGTDTQYF
V: TRBV15; D: NA; J: TRBJ1-5; size: NA; DNA: TGTGCCACCAGCTCGGCCAGAGGGGAGTTGAGCAATCAGCCCCAGCATTTT; CDR3: CATSSARGELSNQPQHF
V: TRBV7-9; D: TRBD2; J: TRBJ2-7; size: few; DNA: TGTGCCAGCACTACGACTAGCGGGGGGAGTAGCTCCTACGAGCAGTACTTC; CDR3: CASTTTSGGSSSYEQYF